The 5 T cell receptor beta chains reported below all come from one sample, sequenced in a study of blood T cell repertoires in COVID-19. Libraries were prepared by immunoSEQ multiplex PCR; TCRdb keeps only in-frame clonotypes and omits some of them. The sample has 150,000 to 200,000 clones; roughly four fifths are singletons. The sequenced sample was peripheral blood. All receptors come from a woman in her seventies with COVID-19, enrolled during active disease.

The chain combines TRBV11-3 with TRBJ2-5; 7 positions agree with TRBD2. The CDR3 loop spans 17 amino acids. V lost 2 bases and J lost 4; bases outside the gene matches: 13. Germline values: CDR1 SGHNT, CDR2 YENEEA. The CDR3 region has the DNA TGTGCCAGCAGCTTAAATGCGGGAGCCGGGGCAGGAGAGACCCAGTACTTC. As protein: CASSLNAGAGAGETQYF.

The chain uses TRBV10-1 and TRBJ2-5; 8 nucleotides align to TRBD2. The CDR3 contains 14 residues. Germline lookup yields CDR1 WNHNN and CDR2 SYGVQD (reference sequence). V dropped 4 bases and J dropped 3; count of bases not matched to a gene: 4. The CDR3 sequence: CASSAGLEKETQYF. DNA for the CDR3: TGCGCCAGCAGTGCGGGACTAGAAAAAGAGACCCAGTACTTC.

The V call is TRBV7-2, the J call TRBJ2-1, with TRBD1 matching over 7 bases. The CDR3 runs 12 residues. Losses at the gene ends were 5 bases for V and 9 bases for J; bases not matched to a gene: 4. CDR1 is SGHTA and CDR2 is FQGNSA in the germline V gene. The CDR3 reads CASSLQGVEQFF. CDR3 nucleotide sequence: TGTGCCAGCAGCCTGCAGGGGGTTGAGCAGTTCTTC.

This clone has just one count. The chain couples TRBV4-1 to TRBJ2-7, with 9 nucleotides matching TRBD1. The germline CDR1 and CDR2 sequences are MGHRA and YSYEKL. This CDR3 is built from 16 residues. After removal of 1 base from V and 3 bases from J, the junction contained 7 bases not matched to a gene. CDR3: CASSQAAGTGSYEQYF. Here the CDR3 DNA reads TGCGCCAGCAGCCAAGCCGCCGGGACAGGGAGCTACGAGCAGTACTTC.

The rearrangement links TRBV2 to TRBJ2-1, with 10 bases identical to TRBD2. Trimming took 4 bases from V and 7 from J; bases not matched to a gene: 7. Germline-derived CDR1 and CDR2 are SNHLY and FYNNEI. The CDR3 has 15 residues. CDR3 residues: CASSGLAGSMNEQFF. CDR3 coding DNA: TGTGCCAGCAGTGGACTAGCGGGTAGTATGAATGAGCAGTTCTTC.